This entry lists 29 T cell receptor beta chains sequenced from one sample in a study of identical twins. MiXCR, applied by TCRdb to the 5' RACE reads, yields one record per CDR3 protein. The profile shows fewer than 800,000 distinct CDR3 sequences, about 7.1% of them singletons. These data also formed part of another study, on yellow fever vaccine responses in identical twins.

The sequenced sample was PBMCs. These receptor sequences come from a woman aged 18 to 35 in good health.

This clonotype appeared a few times. The chain is built from TRBV29-1 and TRBJ2-1; 12 bases match TRBD2. The CDR3 runs to 12 residues. Trimming removed 6 bases from V and 10 bases from J; junction bases left unmatched: 4. The germline V gene has CDR1 SQVTM and CDR2 ANQGSEA. CDR3 sequence (DNA): TGCAGCGTACTTGGGACTAGCGGGGAGCAGTTCTTC. Amino acids: CSVLGTSGEQFF.

This clonotype was picked up a small number of times. This chain joins TRBV10-3 and TRBJ2-6; no definite D call. Germline lookup yields CDR1 ENHRY and CDR2 SYGVKD. The V end lost 4 bases, the J end lost 0 bases, and 4 bases lay between the germline ends. This CDR3 is built from 14 residues. The CDR3 coding sequence is TGTGCCATCAGTGGTGGCTCTGGGGCCAACGTCCTGACTTTC. Amino acid sequence: CAISGGSGANVLTF.

This clonotype was detected many times. The chain uses TRBV18 and TRBJ2-3; D is ambiguous. The CDR3 loop spans 13 amino acids. Germline V gene lookup returns CDR1 KGHSH and CDR2 LQKENI. V dropped 6 bases and J dropped 4 bases, with 11 bases sitting between them. CDR3 sequence (DNA): TGTGCCAGCTCCCTGCCAGGCTCAGATACGCAGTATTTT. As protein: CASSLPGSDTQYF.

The chain joins TRBV20-1 to TRBJ1-2; the D gene is possibly TRBD1 (6 bases). The length of the CDR3 is 14 residues. CDR1 is DFQATT, CDR2 SNEGSKA, per germline (reference sequence). Trimming stripped 2 bases from V and 7 bases from J, with 17 bases between. CDR3 loop: CSARPGQIGIGYTF. The CDR3, as DNA: TGCAGTGCTAGACCCGGACAGATTGGAATTGGCTACACCTTC.

This clonotype has just a few counts. The rearrangement links TRBV28 to TRBJ2-7; 9 nucleotides align to TRBD1. With 4 bases clipped from V and 1 base from J, the junction kept 8 bases outside the gene matches. This CDR3 is 16 amino acids long. From germline, CDR1 is MDHEN and CDR2 SYDVKM. The CDR3 sequence is CASSSPGQGRSYEQYF. The CDR3 DNA is TGTGCCAGCAGTTCCCCGGGACAGGGACGTTCCTACGAGCAGTACTTC. The variable domain in full, completed from reference TRBV28 and TRBJ2-7, reads DVKVTQSSRYLVKRTGEKVFLECVQDMDHENMFWYRQDPGLGLRLIYFSYDVKMKEKGDIPEGYSVSREKKERFSLILESASTNQTSMYLCASSSPGQGRSYEQYFGPGTRLTVT.

This clonotype has only a few counts. The chain is built from TRBV4-2 and TRBJ1-2; 10 nucleotides line up with TRBD1. Unmatched junction bases numbered 7, after V lost 2 bases and J lost 10 bases. This CDR3 has 14 amino acids. Germline V gene sequence: CDR1 LGHNA, CDR2 YNFKEQ. DNA for the CDR3: TGTGCCAGCAGCCAATTGGGGACAGGGGCGGTCTACACCTTC. Translating it yields CASSQLGTGAVYTF.

This clonotype occurred a few times. The gene calls are TRBV20-1 and TRBJ1-1; perhaps TRBD1 as D (5 bases). V was trimmed by 4 bases and J by 5 bases, leaving 14 bases between them. This CDR3 is 13 amino acids long. The germline V gene encodes CDR1 DFQATT and CDR2 SNEGSKA (reference sequence). CDR3 nucleotides: TGCAGTGCTACCTTGGGGGGTAGGACTGAAGCTTTCTTT. It yields the protein CSATLGGRTEAFF.

The chain couples TRBV16 to TRBJ2-1; a weak D match, TRBD2 (6 bases). The CDR3 has 13 residues. Germline CDR1 KGHSY, CDR2 FQNENV. Trimming left V 0 bases short and J 14 bases short, with 14 bases between. The CDR3 loop is CASSQSGGVDEFF. The CDR3 DNA sequence: TGTGCCAGCAGCCAATCGGGCGGGGTCGATGAGTTCTTC.

The genes are TRBV5-5 and TRBJ2-6; D may correspond to TRBD1 or TRBD2 (6 bases each). Germline-derived CDR1 and CDR2 are SGHKS and YYEKEE (reference sequence). The CDR3 sequence is 17 residues long. The germline V and J ends were trimmed by 4 bases and 0 bases, with 14 bases remaining between them. CDR3 sequence: CASSGGGTNSGANVLTF. CDR3 DNA sequence: TGTGCCAGCAGCGGAGGGGGGACCAACTCTGGGGCCAACGTCCTGACTTTC.

V is TRBV12-3 or TRBV12-4 and J is TRBJ1-2; TRBD1 matches 7 bases. V was clipped by 4 bases and J by 6 bases; unmatched bases: 5. This CDR3 has 13 amino acids. CDR3 amino acids: CASSWDSGNGYTF. The CDR3 nucleotides are TGTGCCAGCAGTTGGGACAGTGGAAATGGCTACACCTTC.

This chain uses TRBV6-1 with TRBJ1-2; 8 bases agree with TRBD1. The CDR3 consists of 12 residues. V dropped 11 bases and J dropped 8; count of bases not matched to a gene: 10. Germline V gene lookup returns CDR1 MNHNS and CDR2 SASEGT. The chain's CDR3 is CAARQGLGGYTF. The CDR3, as DNA: TGTGCCGCCCGACAGGGGCTTGGAGGCTACACCTTC.

This clonotype has just a few counts. The rearrangement links TRBV10-3 to TRBJ2-3; possible D gene TRBD1, 6 bases. Germline V gene data show CDR1 as ENHRY and CDR2 as SYGVKD. V was trimmed by 2 bases and J by 3 bases, leaving 12 bases between them. The CDR3 is 15 amino acids. CDR3 sequence reads: CAISERTGQTDTQYF. CDR3 coding DNA: TGTGCCATCAGTGAGCGTACTGGACAGACAGATACGCAGTATTTT.

V gene TRBV20-1 combines with J gene TRBJ1-6, with no clear D. Trimming cost V 0 bases and J 0 bases, with 3 bases left between them. The germline gives CDR1 DFQATT, CDR2 SNEGSKA (reference sequence). This CDR3 region has 14 residues. The CDR3 here is CSARESSYNSPLHF. CDR3 nucleotide sequence: TGCAGTGCTAGAGAAAGCTCCTATAATTCACCCCTCCACTTT.

V gene TRBV24-1 combines with J gene TRBJ1-2, with a possible D match to TRBD1 (5 bases). Trimming removed 3 bases at V and 5 bases at J, with 15 bases between. The CDR3 length is 15 residues. CDR1 KGHDR and CDR2 SFDVKD come from the germline V gene. The CDR3 loop is CATSDGAIPPYGYTF. CDR3 DNA sequence: TGTGCCACCAGTGATGGGGCGATCCCACCTTATGGCTACACCTTC.

This clonotype was observed a few times. The rearrangement uses TRBV7-9 and TRBJ2-7, with TRBD2 identical over 8 bases. Trimming took 0 bases from V and 0 from J; bases not matched to a gene: 7. There are 17 residues in the CDR3. CDR1 and CDR2 from the germline V gene are SEHNR and FQNEAQ (reference sequence). Here the CDR3 reads CASSLASGGGTSYEQYF. CDR3 nucleotide sequence: TGTGCCAGCAGCTTAGCGAGCGGGGGAGGTACCTCCTACGAGCAGTACTTC.

The table lists this clonotype with a few counts. This chain links TRBV29-1 with TRBJ1-5; possible D gene TRBD1, 5 bases. This CDR3 is 14 amino acids long. Trimming took 4 bases from V and 2 from J, leaving 12 bases between them. CDR1 and CDR2 (germline): SQVTM, ANQGSEA. DNA of the CDR3: TGCAGCGTTGGATACGGGACGGGCAATCAGCCCCAGCATTTT. It translates to CSVGYGTGNQPQHF.

This clonotype showed up just a few times. This rearrangement joins TRBV20-1 to TRBJ2-3, with unresolved D. Between the trimmed V and J ends, which lost 2 bases and 0 bases, there was a span of 12 bases. There are 15 residues in the CDR3. Germline V lookup: CDR1 DFQATT, CDR2 SNEGSKA (reference sequence). CDR3 protein: CSARPTESSTDTQYF. CDR3 nucleotide sequence: TGCAGTGCTAGACCTACAGAGTCTAGCACAGATACGCAGTATTTT.

This clonotype was counted a few times. The CDR3 bases are TGTGCCAGCAGTTTATCCGCATCCGGACAGGGTGTAGGCTATGGCTACACCTTC. This encodes CASSLSASGQGVGYGYTF. J is TRBJ1-2 and V is TRBV28, with 8 bases matching TRBD1. In germline, CDR1 is MDHEN, CDR2 SYDVKM. CDR3 size: 18 residues. The V gene end was trimmed by 1 base and the J gene end by 4 bases; junction bases not matched to a gene: 14.

In this sample, this clonotype turned up a few times. This chain links TRBV3-1 with TRBJ1-1, with D uncertain. Germline-derived CDR1 and CDR2 are LGHDT and YNNKEL (reference sequence). The CDR3 has 15 residues. With 4 bases removed from V and 3 bases from J, the gap between germline ends came to 15 bases. The CDR3 loop is CASSPRGRWDTEAFF. The CDR3 coding sequence is TGTGCCAGCAGCCCGAGAGGTCGCTGGGACACTGAAGCTTTCTTT.

The chain carries TRBV6-2 or TRBV6-3 and TRBJ1-1; D is uncertain. Trimming removed 6 bases at V and 1 base at J, with 15 bases between. This CDR3 spans 15 amino acids. CDR1 and CDR2 (germline): MNHEY, SVGEGT. The CDR3 spells CASREVSIGNTEAFF. CDR3 coding DNA: TGTGCCAGCAGGGAGGTCTCAATCGGGAACACTGAAGCTTTCTTT.

This clonotype has a count of ten or more. J is TRBJ2-1 and V is TRBV24-1; D is undetermined. Germline V CDR1 and CDR2: KGHDR, SFDVKD. This CDR3 spans 13 amino acids. V was pared by 2 bases and J by 6 bases, with 7 bases between. The CDR3 coding sequence is TGTGCCACCAGTGATTCAGTTTTCAATGAGCAGTTCTTC. It translates to CATSDSVFNEQFF.

In its sample, this clonotype was seen a few times. The V gene is TRBV12-3 or TRBV12-4, the J gene TRBJ2-1; 7 bases align to TRBD2. The CDR3 length is 13 residues. V trimming: 7 bases; J trimming: 7 bases; junction bases outside the gene matches: 7. The chain's CDR3 is CASTRDYLNEQFF. CDR3 nucleotide sequence: TGTGCCAGCACCCGGGACTACCTTAATGAGCAGTTCTTC.

The rearrangement links TRBV20-1 to TRBJ2-3; weak D call: TRBD1 (6 bases). The germline V and J ends were trimmed by 1 base and 0 bases, with 17 bases remaining between them. The germline gives CDR1 DFQATT, CDR2 SNEGSKA (reference sequence). This CDR3 contains 17 residues. The CDR3, as DNA: TGCAGTGCTAGAGGGCAGCCCGGGACAACTAGCACAGATACGCAGTATTTT. It is translated as CSARGQPGTTSTDTQYF.

V usage is TRBV2 and J usage is TRBJ1-2; 7 bases are shared with TRBD1. This CDR3 comprises 15 residues. Germline assignment: CDR1 SNHLY and CDR2 FYNNEI. The J segment lost 4 bases and the V segment lost 3 bases, leaving 8 bases of the junction unmatched. Written as DNA, the CDR3 is TGTGCCAGCAGTGACCGGGACAGAAGAGTCTATGGCTACACCTTC. Protein product: CASSDRDRRVYGYTF.

Many counts were recorded for this clonotype. The chain employs TRBV7-9 and TRBJ2-3, with no clear D. Per the germline V gene, CDR1 is SEHNR and CDR2 is FQNEAQ (reference sequence). This CDR3 contains 16 residues. V shed 1 base and J shed 0 bases, with 11 bases lying between them. The CDR3 DNA is TGTGCCAGCAGCTTAGGCCCAGCCGCTAGCACAGATACGCAGTATTTT. Its protein is CASSLGPAASTDTQYF.

This clonotype was detected many times. The chain combines TRBV12-3 or TRBV12-4 with TRBJ2-1; D is uncertain. This CDR3 comprises 13 residues. Between the trimmed V and J ends, which lost 2 bases and 4 bases, there was a span of 6 bases. The CDR3 sequence is CASSLSLYNEQFF. DNA for the CDR3: TGTGCCAGCAGTTTAAGCCTGTACAATGAGCAGTTCTTC.

The sample holds many counts of this clonotype. This chain links TRBV6-1 with TRBJ2-3; D is possibly TRBD1 or TRBD2 (6 bases each). The germline CDR1 and CDR2 sequences are MNHNS and SASEGT. The V end was cut by 5 bases, the J end by 0 bases, with 21 bases between. The CDR3 runs 18 residues. CDR3 sequence reads: CASSREGEELQSTDTQYF. The DNA for the CDR3 is TGTGCCAGCAGTCGTGAGGGGGAGGAATTACAGAGCACAGATACGCAGTATTTT.

This CDR3 reads CASSTRGAKETQYF. The CDR3 DNA is TGTGCCAGTAGTACTCGGGGCGCGAAGGAGACCCAGTACTTC. The gene calls are TRBV19 and TRBJ2-5; perhaps D is TRBD1 or TRBD2 (5 bases each). V lost 4 bases to trimming and J lost 5 bases, with 14 bases between them. This CDR3 comprises 14 residues. CDR1 is LNHDA and CDR2 is SQIVND in the germline V gene (reference sequence).

The V and J genes are TRBV29-1 and TRBJ2-5, with 8 bases aligning to TRBD1. Germline V gene lookup returns CDR1 SQVTM and CDR2 ANQGSEA. This CDR3 is 14 amino acids long. The trim removed 6 bases at V and 5 bases at J, leaving 11 bases unmatched. CDR3 bases: TGCAGCGTCCCTCGGGGCAGGGGGCGGGAGACCCAGTACTTC. As protein: CSVPRGRGRETQYF.